The 25 T cell receptor beta chains presented below share a single source sample, sequenced in a study of blood T cells in healthy people across ages. The second PCR ran about 6 to 12 cycles with a sample-barcoded 5' primer and J-beta primers. Using its own MiXCR run on the 5' RACE reads, TCRdb lists one record per CDR3 protein. The sample includes about 640,000 distinct CDR3 sequences, under 65% of them seen just once. The sample was blood. Receptors originate from a man aged 60-69 years in good health.

V is TRBV7-9 and J is TRBJ2-3; unclear D gene. Trimming shortened V by 4 bases and J by 4 bases, and 12 bases separated the two germline ends. This CDR3 has 14 amino acids. CDR1 SEHNR and CDR2 FQNEAQ come from the germline V gene (reference sequence). CDR3 in DNA: TGTGCCAGCAGCTACCGGGCCCTGGCAGATACGCAGTATTTT. This gives the protein CASSYRALADTQYF.

Note on this clonotype: One base away lies a much larger clone, so this may be a sequencing read error. V and J are TRBV12-3 or TRBV12-4 and TRBJ2-5; 7 bases fit TRBD1. With 7 bases clipped from V and 2 bases from J, the junction kept 4 bases outside the gene matches. The CDR3 has 13 amino acids. The CDR3 loop reads CASIWDRQETQYF. The CDR3 DNA reads TGTGCCAGCATTTGGGACAGACAAGAGACCCAGTACTTC.

The rearrangement uses TRBV12-3 or TRBV12-4 and TRBJ2-1; D uncertain. Trimming removed 5 bases at V and 9 bases at J, with 11 bases between. CDR3 length: 12 residues. CDR3 region: CASSRVASEQFF. CDR3 nucleotides: TGTGCCAGCAGTCGGGTAGCTAGTGAGCAGTTCTTC.

As DNA, the CDR3 is TGTGCCAGCAGCTTCGACCTAGTTTGGGATACGCAGTATTTT. It yields the protein CASSFDLVWDTQYF. J is TRBJ2-3 and V is TRBV5-5, with D uncertain. The CDR3 covers 14 residues. Germline V gene sequence: CDR1 SGHKS, CDR2 YYEKEE (reference sequence). Trimming stripped 2 bases from V and 6 bases from J, with 13 bases between.

This clonotype was picked up a small number of times. CDR3 nucleotides: TGTGCCAGCAGCGCATCAGGGGATGGCGAGACCCAGTACTTC. Encoded protein: CASSASGDGETQYF. The V and J genes are TRBV5-5 and TRBJ2-5, with D perhaps matching TRBD1 (6 bases). Germline CDR1 is SGHKS and CDR2 is YYEKEE (reference sequence). CDR3 length: 14 amino acids. Trimming pared 4 bases from V and 5 bases from J, leaving 15 bases between.

The chain employs TRBV28 and TRBJ1-4; 10 bases agree with TRBD1. Per germline, CDR1 MDHEN and CDR2 SYDVKM. Trimming cost V 6 bases and J 8 bases; bases outside gene matches: 15. The CDR3 runs 17 residues. The CDR3 sequence: CASSLIVTGGADEKLFF. The CDR3 DNA sequence: TGTGCCAGCAGCCTCATAGTGACAGGGGGCGCAGACGAAAAACTGTTTTTT.

The chain has TRBV24-1 and TRBJ2-5, with D tentatively TRBD1 (6 bases). CDR1 KGHDR and CDR2 SFDVKD come from the germline V gene. This CDR3 region has 15 residues. Trimming removed 1 base at V and 1 base at J, with 9 bases between. CDR3 amino acids: CATSDLETGQETQYF. For the CDR3, the DNA is TGTGCCACCAGTGATTTAGAGACAGGCCAAGAGACCCAGTACTTC.

On this clonotype itself: Germline is not matched at one junction end, which may reflect a read error. The J gene is TRBJ2-3, the V gene TRBV6-5; D is undetermined. Germline V gives CDR1 MNHEY, CDR2 SVGAGI. The CDR3 is made up of 12 amino acids. This CDR3 reads CAGRGLERTQYF. The DNA of the CDR3 is TGTGCCGGCAGAGGTCTAGAGAGGACGCAGTATTTT.

CDR3 coding DNA: TGCGCCAGCAGACCACAGGGAGTAAGCACAGATACGCAGTATTTT. Translating gives CASRPQGVSTDTQYF. The chain recombines TRBV5-1 with TRBJ2-3, with D possibly being TRBD1 (6 bases). The CDR3 runs 15 residues. V was trimmed by 5 bases and J by 0 bases, leaving 13 bases between them. From germline, CDR1 is SGHRS and CDR2 YFSETQ.

The CDR3 loop reads CASSSSGSTQYF. CDR3 bases: TGTGCCAGCAGCTCCTCAGGGAGTACGCAGTATTTT. The J gene is TRBJ2-3, the V gene TRBV7-2; either TRBD1 or TRBD2 may supply D (5 bases each). Trimming left V 4 bases short and J 8 bases short, with 10 bases between. Germline V gives CDR1 SGHTA, CDR2 FQGNSA. The CDR3 covers 12 residues.

CDR3 sequence: CASSDRGLAYEQFF. CDR3 nucleotide sequence: TGTGCCAGCAGTGACCGGGGACTAGCGTATGAGCAGTTCTTC. V and J are TRBV25-1 and TRBJ2-1; 10 nucleotides line up with TRBD2. In germline, CDR1 is MGHDK, CDR2 SYGVNS. The CDR3 is made up of 14 amino acids. J gave up 8 bases and V 3 bases, and 4 bases lay outside the gene matches.

The gene calls are TRBV9 and TRBJ2-1; D uncertain. The V gene's germline CDR1 is SGDLS and CDR2 YYNGEE. The CDR3 spans 15 residues. Between the trimmed V and J ends, which lost 4 bases and 6 bases, there was a span of 17 bases. CDR3 region: CASSPEAQVSNEQFF. The CDR3 coding sequence is TGTGCCAGCAGCCCAGAGGCCCAAGTCTCCAATGAGCAGTTCTTC.

This clonotype appeared a few times. The chain combines TRBV10-2 with TRBJ2-5; 8 positions agree with TRBD2. With 5 bases clipped from V and 7 bases from J, the junction kept 15 bases outside the gene matches. The CDR3 is 16 amino acids. Per germline, CDR1 WSHSY and CDR2 SAAADI. This CDR3 is CASSRSGTRGSGTQYF. The CDR3 DNA reads as TGCGCCAGCAGTAGGTCCGGGACTAGGGGATCGGGGACCCAGTACTTC.

This clonotype was recorded a few times. V usage is TRBV5-1 and J usage is TRBJ1-6; D may be TRBD1 (5 bases). V was trimmed by 4 bases and J by 7 bases, leaving 12 bases between them. Germline CDR1 and CDR2: SGHRS and YFSETQ. This CDR3 has 14 amino acids. CDR3 sequence: CASSDMGVNSPLHF. The CDR3 DNA is TGCGCCAGCAGCGATATGGGGGTGAATTCACCCCTCCACTTT.

The CDR3 is CASSGTTTGNTEAFF. The CDR3 nucleotides are TGTGCCAGCAGTGGAACTACTACAGGGAACACTGAAGCTTTCTTT. The V call is TRBV25-1, the J call TRBJ1-1, with a tentative D call TRBD1 (5 bases). The V end lost 4 bases, the J end lost 1 base, and 13 bases lay between the germline ends. This CDR3 contains 15 residues. Germline lookup yields CDR1 MGHDK and CDR2 SYGVNS. Full variable domain (outside the CDR3, taken from reference TRBV25-1 and TRBJ1-1): EADIYQTPRYLVIGTGKKITLECSQTMGHDKMYWYQQDPGMELHLIHYSYGVNSTEKGDLSSESTVSRIRTEHFPLTLESARPSHTSQYLCASSGTTTGNTEAFFGQGTRLTVV.

The table lists this clonotype with a few counts. The chain is built from TRBV5-1 and TRBJ2-3, with D perhaps assigned TRBD1 or TRBD2 (5 bases each). The CDR3 is 16 amino acids. With 5 bases removed from V and 0 bases from J, the gap between germline ends came to 16 bases. Germline V gene data show CDR1 as SGHRS and CDR2 as YFSETQ. The CDR3 coding sequence is TGCGCCAGCAGTTTCGCTGGGGGAGTTAGCACAGATACGCAGTATTTT. Amino acids: CASSFAGGVSTDTQYF.

The chain joins TRBV7-2 to TRBJ2-3, with 13 nucleotides matching TRBD2. J gave up 4 bases and V 4 bases, and 8 bases lay outside the gene matches. The CDR3 totals 17 residues. Germline V gene lookup returns CDR1 SGHTA and CDR2 FQGNSA. Written as DNA, the CDR3 is TGTGCCAGCAGCTCCCGACTAGCGGGGGGTAGAGCAGATACGCAGTATTTT. Translated: CASSSRLAGGRADTQYF. The full variable domain, completed using reference TRBV7-2 and TRBJ2-3, is GAGVSQSPSNKVTEKGKDVELRCDPISGHTALYWYRQSLGQGLEFLIYFQGNSAPDKSGLPSDRFSAERTGGSVSTLTIQRTQQEDSAVYLCASSSRLAGGRADTQYFGPGTRLTVL.

The sample holds one count of this clonotype. The V call is TRBV7-2, the J call TRBJ2-1; 7 positions agree with TRBD2. Germline CDR1 is SGHTA and CDR2 is FQGNSA. Trimming at V came to 5 bases and at J to 8 bases, leaving 15 bases not matched to a gene. The CDR3 sequence is 16 residues long. This CDR3 is CASSDLGGGRRHEQFF. CDR3 nucleotides: TGTGCCAGCAGCGACCTAGGCGGGGGACGGCGACATGAGCAGTTCTTC.

This chain connects TRBV15 to TRBJ1-2, with D possibly matching TRBD1 (6 bases). The CDR3 has 16 amino acids. CDR1 and CDR2 (germline): LNHNV, YYDKDF (reference sequence). V lost 4 bases and J lost 5, with 20 bases in between. CDR3 sequence reads: CATSTGTLRAEYGYTF. The CDR3 coding sequence is TGTGCCACCAGCACCGGGACACTACGTGCCGAATATGGCTACACCTTC.

Remarks on this clonotype: At one boundary the junction diverges from the germline segment, which might be a read error. The J gene is TRBJ1-2, the V gene TRBV5-4; D gene ambiguous. Germline CDR1 and CDR2: SGHNT and YYREEE (reference sequence). This CDR3 has 13 amino acids. As DNA, the CDR3 is TGTGACAGCAGCTTAAGGACTAACTATGGCTACACCTTC. It encodes CDSSLRTNYGYTF.

This clonotype was seen a handful of times. The J gene is TRBJ1-5, the V gene TRBV6-6; tentatively, D is TRBD1 (6 bases). Trimming removed 7 bases at V and 6 bases at J, with 16 bases between. This CDR3 contains 14 residues. CDR1 MNHNY and CDR2 SVGAGI come from the germline V gene (reference sequence). Here the CDR3 DNA reads TGTGCCAGCACTTCAACAGGGTTTGGTCAGCCCCAGCATTTT. Its translation: CASTSTGFGQPQHF.

This rearrangement joins TRBV9 to TRBJ1-6; D not certain. V gave up 0 bases and J gave up 9 bases, with 4 bases separating them. CDR3 length equals 12 residues. CDR1 is SGDLS and CDR2 is YYNGEE in the germline V gene. CDR3 in DNA: TGTGCCAGCAGCGTAGAGGGTTCACCCCTCCACTTT. It translates to CASSVEGSPLHF. The full variable domain, with the rest looked up from reference TRBV9 and TRBJ1-6, is DSGVTQTPKHLITATGQRVTLRCSPRSGDLSVYWYQQSLDQGLQFLIQYYNGEERAKGNILERFSAQQFPDLHSELNLSSLELGDSALYFCASSVEGSPLHFGNGTRLTVT.

J is TRBJ2-3 and V is TRBV6-1; possibly TRBD2 for D (6 bases). V lost 2 bases to trimming and J lost 5 bases, with 11 bases between them. The CDR3 is 14 amino acids. CDR1 and CDR2 from the germline V gene are MNHNS and SASEGT. The CDR3 DNA reads TGTGCCAGCAGTGAACATCAAGCGGGAGATACGCAGTATTTT. This codes for CASSEHQAGDTQYF.

The gene calls are TRBV29-1 and TRBJ1-1, with TRBD1 matching 7 bases. CDR1 SQVTM and CDR2 ANQGSEA come from the germline V gene. This CDR3 contains 15 residues. Trimming at V came to 6 bases and at J to 4 bases, leaving 14 bases not matched to a gene. The CDR3 is CSVTGDLIGGTEAFF. Written as DNA, the CDR3 is TGCAGCGTCACAGGGGACCTCATTGGCGGCACTGAAGCTTTCTTT.

This clonotype is a singleton in its sample. V gene TRBV9 combines with J gene TRBJ2-3; TRBD1 is a possible D gene (6 bases). Germline loops: CDR1 SGDLS, CDR2 YYNGEE. This CDR3 is built from 16 residues. Between the trimmed V and J ends, which lost 0 bases and 2 bases, there was a span of 13 bases. The CDR3 reads CASSVGAGAYTDTQYF. The CDR3 DNA reads TGTGCCAGCAGCGTAGGCGCAGGGGCCTACACAGATACGCAGTATTTT.